The 32 T cell receptor beta chains given below trace back to one sample, sequenced in a study of cytomegalovirus exposure and HLA in healthy donors. PCR primers comprised 60 Vbeta and 13 Jbeta primers. Using immunoSEQ multiplex PCR, the repertoire was profiled, and TCRdb retains in-frame clones only, with some absent. The sample lists more than 150,000 clones; around 76% were seen once. Sequenced material: PBMCs. These receptors originate from a young woman in good health and CMV-seropositive.

The V and J genes are TRBV5-1 and TRBJ2-3; tentatively, D is TRBD1 (5 bases). Trimming left V 7 bases short and J 0 bases short, with 18 bases between. Germline loops: CDR1 SGHRS, CDR2 YFSETQ. There are 16 residues in the CDR3. The CDR3 reads CASQSQGYFSTDTQYF. The CDR3, as DNA: TGCGCCAGCCAATCCCAGGGATACTTTAGCACAGATACGCAGTATTTT.

V usage is TRBV10-2 and J usage is TRBJ1-5; perhaps TRBD1 as D (6 bases). The CDR3 runs to 14 residues. V was cut by 0 bases and J by 11 bases, with 14 bases left in between. The germline V gene has CDR1 WSHSY and CDR2 SAAADI. CDR3 DNA sequence: TGCGCCAGCAGTGAGTCGGCCAGGGGATTGACCCAGCATTTT. Encoded protein: CASSESARGLTQHF.

As for this clone: In the same sample, other DNA sequences code for this CDR3. V is TRBV28 and J is TRBJ2-7; TRBD2 matches at 8 bases. The germline V gene has CDR1 MDHEN and CDR2 SYDVKM. The CDR3 is 15 residues long. V gave up 2 bases and J gave up 5 bases; unmatched junction bases: 8. This CDR3 is CASSLAGGGRNEQYF. DNA of the CDR3: TGTGCCAGCAGTTTAGCGGGCGGGGGGCGTAACGAGCAGTACTTC.

The V call is TRBV7-2, the J call TRBJ1-5, with a possible D match to TRBD1 (6 bases). The V gene's germline CDR1 is SGHTA and CDR2 FQGNSA. Trimming stripped 2 bases from V and 7 bases from J, with 15 bases between. This CDR3 contains 15 residues. CDR3 nucleotide sequence: TGTGCCAGCAGCTTACCCCACAGGGAAAGGCAGCCCCAGCATTTT. This codes for CASSLPHRERQPQHF.

A few counts support this clone. This rearrangement joins TRBV2 to TRBJ1-1; D ambiguous. This CDR3 spans 13 amino acids. Trimming shortened V by 7 bases and J by 5 bases, and 14 bases separated the two germline ends. Germline assignment: CDR1 SNHLY and CDR2 FYNNEI. The CDR3 DNA reads as TGTGCCAGCAAGGTCGAGGGTAGGACTGAAGCTTTCTTT. It specifies CASKVEGRTEAFF.

This clone was observed once. The chain links TRBV7-8 to TRBJ2-7; 8 bases are a match to TRBD1. The ends lost 4 bases at V and 2 bases at J; junction bases unmatched: 10. CDR1 is SGHVS, CDR2 FQNEAQ, per germline. This CDR3 is built from 16 residues. Here the CDR3 DNA reads TGTGCCAGCAGCTCCCAGGGGGCCCTTGAGGCCTACGAGCAGTACTTC. Translation gives CASSSQGALEAYEQYF.

This sequence joins TRBV6-1 and TRBJ1-5; 9 positions match TRBD1. The germline CDR1 and CDR2 sequences are MNHNS and SASEGT. The CDR3 runs to 14 residues. Trimming took 6 bases from V and 2 from J; bases not matched to a gene: 2. CDR3 in amino acids: CASRGDRGNQPQHF. The CDR3 region has the DNA TGTGCCAGCAGGGGGGACAGGGGCAATCAGCCCCAGCATTTT.

The chain uses TRBV5-1 and TRBJ2-2, with a tentative D call TRBD2 (5 bases). Germline V gene lookup returns CDR1 SGHRS and CDR2 YFSETQ. The CDR3 totals 14 residues. The V end lost 2 bases, the J end lost 6 bases, and 11 bases lay between the germline ends. Here the CDR3 DNA reads TGCGCCAGCAGCTTAGACGGGATAGCCGGGGAGCTGTTTTTT. The encoded protein is CASSLDGIAGELFF.

This chain uses TRBV10-3 with TRBJ1-1; D not resolved. Germline V gene sequence: CDR1 ENHRY, CDR2 SYGVKD. The V end lost 0 bases, the J end lost 8 bases, and 7 bases lay between the germline ends. The CDR3 is made up of 12 amino acids. DNA of the CDR3: TGTGCCATCAGTGAGTCTCGTATCGAAGCTTTCTTT. Its protein is CAISESRIEAFF.

In its sample, this clone was seen a few times. The V call is TRBV28, the J call TRBJ1-2; D is uncertain. This CDR3 comprises 13 residues. Trimming took 3 bases from V and 1 from J, leaving 6 bases between them. CDR1 is MDHEN, CDR2 SYDVKM, per germline. This chain's CDR3 is CASSFPVNYGYTF. The DNA for the CDR3 is TGTGCCAGCAGTTTCCCAGTTAACTATGGCTACACCTTC.

J is TRBJ2-7 and V is TRBV2; a possible D gene is TRBD1 (6 bases). V was shortened by 6 bases and J by 7 bases, with 13 bases between the two germline ends. The length of the CDR3 is 12 residues. From germline, CDR1 is SNHLY and CDR2 FYNNEI. The CDR3 region has the DNA TGTGCCAGCAGACAGGGCCTGGGGGAGCAGTACTTC. Its protein product is CASRQGLGEQYF.

V is TRBV9 and J is TRBJ2-3, with 9 nucleotides matching TRBD2. This CDR3 has 16 amino acids. Germline loops: CDR1 SGDLS, CDR2 YYNGEE. V was pared by 2 bases and J by 4 bases, with 8 bases of the junction left unmatched. CDR3 residues: CASSVGRGGPPDTQYF. DNA for the CDR3: TGTGCCAGCAGCGTGGGGCGGGGGGGGCCTCCAGATACGCAGTATTTT. The full variable domain, its missing parts supplied by reference TRBV9 and TRBJ2-3, is DSGVTQTPKHLITATGQRVTLRCSPRSGDLSVYWYQQSLDQGLQFLIQYYNGEERAKGNILERFSAQQFPDLHSELNLSSLELGDSALYFCASSVGRGGPPDTQYFGPGTRLTVL.

The V and J genes are TRBV4-3 and TRBJ2-5; TRBD1 matches 9 bases. The CDR3 is made up of 15 amino acids. Germline V gene sequence: CDR1 LGHNA, CDR2 YSLEER. V was pared by 1 base and J by 4 bases, with 4 bases of the junction left unmatched. CDR3 protein: CASSQGQDRGETQYF. The CDR3 DNA reads TGCGCCAGCAGCCAAGGACAGGACAGGGGAGAGACCCAGTACTTC.

The chain couples TRBV9 to TRBJ1-2; no reliable D call. Deletions cut 3 bases from V and 0 bases from J, with 18 bases between. This CDR3 spans 17 amino acids. Germline CDR1 is SGDLS and CDR2 is YYNGEE. This CDR3 reads CASSAGPEGLSNYGYTF. DNA for the CDR3: TGTGCCAGCAGCGCCGGCCCTGAGGGATTATCTAACTATGGCTACACCTTC.

J is TRBJ1-6 and V is TRBV7-8, with D perhaps matching TRBD1 (6 bases). CDR1 is SGHVS, CDR2 FQNEAQ, per germline. Trimming shortened V by 5 bases and J by 9 bases, and 11 bases separated the two germline ends. This CDR3 has 13 amino acids. CDR3 DNA sequence: TGTGCCAGCAGCCAGCGACAGGCTTCACCCCTCCACTTT. This codes for CASSQRQASPLHF.

The genes are TRBV19 and TRBJ2-7, with 9 nucleotides matching TRBD1. The CDR3 runs 14 residues. Unmatched junction bases numbered 6, after V lost 5 bases and J lost 4 bases. CDR1 is LNHDA, CDR2 SQIVND, per germline (reference sequence). The CDR3 spells CASSSGTGTYEQYF. DNA for the CDR3: TGTGCCAGTAGTTCCGGGACAGGGACTTACGAGCAGTACTTC.

The chain recombines TRBV7-2 with TRBJ2-5; 7 bases are shared with TRBD1. The J call may be in error: the DNA end matches TRBJ2-7 better. This CDR3 is 15 amino acids long. Germline V gene lookup returns CDR1 SGHTA and CDR2 FQGNSA. The CDR3 bases are TGTGCCAGCAGCCTACGACAGGGTACCCCCTACGAGCAGTACTTC. Residues: CASSLRQGTPYEQYF.

J is TRBJ1-5 and V is TRBV2; 7 bases match TRBD1. The germline V gene has CDR1 SNHLY and CDR2 FYNNEI. This CDR3 is built from 16 residues. Trimming removed 6 bases from V and 0 bases from J; junction bases left unmatched: 8. The CDR3 bases are TGTGCCAGCAGGGCCGAGACAGGGTATAGCAATCAGCCCCAGCATTTT. Encoded protein: CASRAETGYSNQPQHF.

The chain links TRBV11-2 to TRBJ2-1, with TRBD1 matching over 8 bases. The CDR3 is 15 residues long. V was pared by 5 bases and J by 1 base, with 4 bases of the junction left unmatched. Germline-derived CDR1 and CDR2 are SGHAT and FQNNGV. This chain's CDR3 is CASSPGTGSYNEQFF. CDR3 in DNA: TGTGCCAGCAGCCCCGGGACAGGTTCCTACAATGAGCAGTTCTTC.

V gene TRBV6-1 combines with J gene TRBJ2-3; a weak D match, TRBD2 (7 bases). With 8 bases removed from V and 5 bases from J, the gap between germline ends came to 14 bases. The CDR3 sequence is 13 residues long. The germline V gene encodes CDR1 MNHNS and CDR2 SASEGT. CDR3 loop: CASEAGARDTQYF. The DNA for the CDR3 is TGTGCCAGCGAGGCGGGGGCCCGAGATACGCAGTATTTT.

The chain couples TRBV30 to TRBJ1-4; no firm D call. Germline V gene lookup returns CDR1 GTSNPN and CDR2 SVGIG (reference sequence). V lost 0 bases and J lost 7, with 12 bases in between. This CDR3 region has 14 residues. The CDR3 DNA is TGTGCCTGGAGTGTTGAGCAGGAGGGTGAAAAACTGTTTTTT. This sequence encodes CAWSVEQEGEKLFF.

The chain couples TRBV2 to TRBJ2-7, with D perhaps TRBD2 (5 bases). Germline V CDR1 and CDR2: SNHLY, FYNNEI. The CDR3 runs 13 residues. Trimming cost V 7 bases and J 4 bases, with 14 bases left between them. The CDR3, as DNA: TGTGCCAGCATGAGGACTGGCCGGTACGAGCAGTACTTC. Protein: CASMRTGRYEQYF.

The rearrangement uses TRBV19 and TRBJ1-5; 12 nucleotides line up with TRBD1. The germline V gene encodes CDR1 LNHDA and CDR2 SQIVND (reference sequence). V was clipped by 5 bases and J by 3 bases; unmatched bases: 17. The CDR3 length is 20 residues. The CDR3 nucleotides read TGTGCCAGTAGTCCAATTTCCGGGACAGGGGGCGTAGGGAACAATCAGCCCCAGCATTTT. Amino acids: CASSPISGTGGVGNNQPQHF.

This clone was seen a few times. The rearrangement links TRBV6-5 to TRBJ1-1; no firm D call. The V end lost 6 bases, the J end lost 4 bases, and 9 bases lay between the germline ends. The germline gives CDR1 MNHEY, CDR2 SVGAGI. The CDR3 sequence is 12 residues long. This chain's CDR3 is CASSPRSTEAFF. As DNA, the CDR3 is TGTGCCAGCAGCCCCCGGAGCACTGAAGCTTTCTTT.

The V call is TRBV4-3, the J call TRBJ2-2; 7 bases align to TRBD1. Germline CDR1 is LGHNA and CDR2 is YSLEER. The CDR3 has 17 amino acids. The V gene end was trimmed by 4 bases and the J gene end by 0 bases; junction bases not matched to a gene: 8. This chain's CDR3 is CASSPRGFWTNTGELFF. CDR3 bases: TGCGCCAGCAGCCCCAGGGGGTTTTGGACGAACACCGGGGAGCTGTTTTTT.

As DNA, the CDR3 is TGTGCCAGCAGCTTAGATACAGTGGTGAACACTGAAGCTTTCTTT. Translating gives CASSLDTVVNTEAFF. This rearrangement joins TRBV11-2 to TRBJ1-1, with D unclear. This CDR3 region has 15 residues. V was shortened by 0 bases and J by 0 bases, with 8 bases between the two germline ends. Germline-derived CDR1 and CDR2 are SGHAT and FQNNGV.

This clone has more than one count but fewer than ten. This sequence joins TRBV28 and TRBJ2-7; TRBD1 is a possible D gene (6 bases). Germline lookup yields CDR1 MDHEN and CDR2 SYDVKM. Trimming removed 6 bases from V and 2 bases from J, with 11 bases in between. CDR3 length equals 13 residues. CDR3 sequence reads: CASSVTGTYEQYF. As DNA, the CDR3 is TGTGCCAGCAGCGTAACAGGGACCTACGAGCAGTACTTC.

The chain recombines TRBV6-5 with TRBJ1-2; 7 nucleotides align to TRBD1. Germline lookup yields CDR1 MNHEY and CDR2 SVGAGI. The CDR3 length is 14 residues. After removal of 6 bases from V and 4 bases from J, the junction contained 8 bases not matched to a gene. Here the CDR3 reads CASRPGTELYGYTF. Written as DNA, the CDR3 is TGTGCCAGCAGACCCGGGACAGAGCTCTATGGCTACACCTTC.

This chain joins TRBV6-6 and TRBJ2-7; 10 bases fit TRBD1. The CDR3 extends over 12 amino acids. Germline assignment: CDR1 MNHNY and CDR2 SVGAGI (reference sequence). V shed 6 bases, J shed 12 bases, and the junction held 8 bases outside the gene matches. The CDR3 region is CASRPGQGGWYF. CDR3 nucleotide sequence: TGTGCCAGCAGACCCGGACAGGGGGGATGGTACTTC.

CDR3: CASSLGRGSSYNEQFF. The CDR3, as DNA: TGTGCCAGCAGCTTAGGAAGGGGTAGCTCCTACAATGAGCAGTTCTTC. The V gene is TRBV7-2, the J gene TRBJ2-1; D possibly corresponds to TRBD1 (5 bases). Trimming took off 1 base at V and 0 bases at J, with 10 bases between the two ends. The CDR3 is 16 residues long. Germline V gene lookup returns CDR1 SGHTA and CDR2 FQGNSA. The full variable domain, its missing parts supplied by reference TRBV7-2 and TRBJ2-1, is GAGVSQSPSNKVTEKGKDVELRCDPISGHTALYWYRQSLGQGLEFLIYFQGNSAPDKSGLPSDRFSAERTGGSVSTLTIQRTQQEDSAVYLCASSLGRGSSYNEQFFGPGTRLTVL.

The chain has TRBV9 and TRBJ2-2; TRBD1 aligns across 7 bases. CDR3 length equals 14 residues. CDR1 is SGDLS and CDR2 is YYNGEE in the germline V gene. Germline trimming cut 1 base from V and 8 bases from J; bases unmatched to any gene: 5. The CDR3 loop reads CASSVRTGGGELFF. As DNA, the CDR3 is TGTGCCAGCAGCGTAAGGACAGGTGGGGGGGAGCTGTTTTTT.

This rearrangement joins TRBV20-1 to TRBJ2-7; no firm D call. This CDR3 is 11 amino acids long. Trimming shortened V by 6 bases and J by 4 bases, and 10 bases separated the two germline ends. Per the germline V gene, CDR1 is DFQATT and CDR2 is SNEGSKA (reference sequence). CDR3 bases: TGCAGTGCCCGCCGCAGTTACGAGCAGTACTTC. It yields the protein CSARRSYEQYF.